These T cell receptor beta chains were read from a single sample in a study of tumor-infiltrating lymphocytes in localized non-small cell lung cancer. Sequencing used immunoSEQ multiplex PCR; TCRdb keeps in-frame clones, though not all of them. The sample shows roughly 6,200 clones, roughly four fifths of them seen only once. The source material was uninvolved lung tissue not adjacent to the tumor. Receptors originate from a human donor with non-small cell lung cancer. CDR3s include the opening cysteine and the closing phenylalanine or tryptophan. D genes are given only for firm matches. Only some rows state a clone size, as once, few, many or a class for expanded clones.

D gene	V gene	J gene	clone size	CDR3 DNA	CDR3 protein
-	TRBV19	TRBJ1-5	-	TGTGCCAGTAGGCCCTGGGAGAGACGCCACAATCAGCCCCAGCATTTT	CASRPWERRHNQPQHF
-	TRBV21-1	TRBJ2-7	-	TGTGCCAGCAGCAAAGGCCGCACCTTGGACCCCTACGAGCAGTACTTC	CASSKGRTLDPYEQYF
TRBD2	TRBV2	TRBJ2-1	-	TGTGCCAGCAGGGGGCTAGCGGGAAATGAGCAGTTCTTC	CASRGLAGNEQFF
TRBD2	TRBV27	TRBJ2-1	-	TGTGCCAGCAGTTTGCGGGAGGTAACCTACAATGAGCAGTTCTTC	CASSLREVTYNEQFF
-	TRBV28	TRBJ1-1	-	TGTGCCAGTAGGACAGATTCCGACCTGAACACTGAAGCTTTCTTT	CASRTDSDLNTEAFF
-	TRBV7-9	TRBJ1-3	-	TGTGCCAGCAGTCCGACAGCTACCTCTGGAAACACCATATATTTT	CASSPTATSGNTIYF
-	TRBV30	TRBJ2-7	-	TGTGCCTGGAGTGCGACTAGTTCGGAAGAGCAGTACTTC	CAWSATSSEEQYF
-	TRBV10-2	TRBJ2-1	-	TGCGCCAGCAGTGACTCGGGAGCGAGTGATGAGCAGTTCTTC	CASSDSGASDEQFF
-	TRBV10-3	TRBJ1-3	-	TGTGCCATCAGCGATGACCGCGGGGGCGGTGGAAACACCATATATTTT	CAISDDRGGGGNTIYF
-	TRBV7-2	TRBJ1-1	-	TGTGCCAGCAGCTTAGGGGGAAGGACTGAAGCTTTCTTT	CASSLGGRTEAFF
-	TRBV5-4	TRBJ2-3	-	TGTGCCAGCAGCATGAGAGGCGCAGATACGCAGTATTTT	CASSMRGADTQYF
TRBD2	TRBV2	TRBJ2-3	-	TGTGCCAGCGGGGCTAGCGGGGGGGCAGATACGCAGTATTTT	CASGASGGADTQYF
TRBD2	TRBV5-4	TRBJ2-7	-	TGTGCCAGCAGCTTCTCAGCGGGAGGCTACGAGCAGTACTTC	CASSFSAGGYEQYF
-	TRBV19	TRBJ1-1	-	TGTGCCAGTACCCCCCCACTCCGTAAGACGTCACGGCCCGAAGCTTTCTTT	CASTPPLRKTSRPEAFF
-	TRBV7-2	TRBJ1-6	-	TGTGCCTCCCGACGGGACGGGGGAAGTTCACCCCTCCACTTT	CASRRDGGSSPLHF
-	TRBV7-9	TRBJ2-7	-	TGTGCCAGCAGCTTTCGGCAGGGGAGCTCCTACGAGCAGTACTTC	CASSFRQGSSYEQYF
-	TRBV19	TRBJ1-2	-	TGTGCCAGTAGTATACGTCGAAGGGACGATGGCTACACCTTC	CASSIRRRDDGYTF
-	TRBV15	TRBJ2-3	-	TGTGCCACCAGCAGAGATACTACAGATACGCAGTATTTT	CATSRDTTDTQYF
-	TRBV5-1	TRBJ2-7	few	TGCGCCAGCAGCTTGTATGTCACATCCTACGAGCAGTACTTC	CASSLYVTSYEQYF
-	TRBV10-3	TRBJ2-3	-	TGTGCCATCAGGAACACAGATACGCAGTATTTT	CAIRNTDTQYF
-	TRBV19	TRBJ1-2	-	TGTGCCAGTACTATGAATTCCCTAGGTTTGGGAGCAACTAACTATGGCTACACCTTC	CASTMNSLGLGATNYGYTF
TRBD2	TRBV28	TRBJ2-7	-	TGTGCCAGCAGTCGCGCCGGGACTACCCTTCGACACGAGCAGTACTTC	CASSRAGTTLRHEQYF
TRBD2	TRBV5-1	TRBJ2-1	-	TGCGCCAGCAGCTTGGCCGCGGGAGCCTCCTACAATGAGCAGTTCTTC	CASSLAAGASYNEQFF
TRBD2	TRBV4-2	TRBJ2-3	-	TGTGCCAGCAGCCAACAGACTAGCGGGACAACAGATACGCAGTATTTT	CASSQQTSGTTDTQYF
-	TRBV25-1	TRBJ2-7	-	TGTGCCAGCAGTGGCGTCGGTACGACCTACGAGCAGTACTTC	CASSGVGTTYEQYF
TRBD2	TRBV7-2	TRBJ2-1	-	TGTGCCAGCAGCCGGGGGCGGGGGGATACGAACAATGAGCAGTTCTTC	CASSRGRGDTNNEQFF
-	TRBV5-4	TRBJ2-2	-	TGTGCCAGCAGCTTGGGAAGTAGGGGGTCGACCGGGGAGCTGTTTTTT	CASSLGSRGSTGELFF
-	TRBV7-2	TRBJ2-1	-	TGTGCCAGCAGCTTAGGGACCGGGCCCTACAATGAGCAGTTCTTC	CASSLGTGPYNEQFF
-	TRBV7-3	TRBJ2-2	-	TGTGCCAGCAGTATGAGCATCGGGGAGCTGTTTTTT	CASSMSIGELFF
-	TRBV6-5	TRBJ1-1	few	TGTGCCAGCAGTTATGGGTTAGAAGTGAACACTGAAGCTTTCTTT	CASSYGLEVNTEAFF
TRBD1	TRBV23-1	TRBJ2-7	-	TGCGCCAGCAGTCAATCGATATGCGGACAGGGGGCGCGGGAGCAGTACTTC	CASSQSICGQGAREQYF
TRBD2	TRBV6-6	TRBJ2-3	-	TGTGCCAGCAGTTACCCAAGCGGGAGTGGTGATACGCAGTATTTT	CASSYPSGSGDTQYF
-	TRBV2	TRBJ2-1	large	TGTGCCAGCAGTTCAGTACCAGGGGGGTGGCAGTTCTTC	CASSSVPGGWQFF
-	TRBV11-2	TRBJ2-1	-	TGTGCCAGCAGTTGGGGGGCCGGTAAGCAGTTCTTC	CASSWGAGKQFF
-	TRBV7-3	TRBJ2-3	few	TGTGCCAGCAGCCCCCCGTCAGATACGCAGTATTTT	CASSPPSDTQYF
-	TRBV5-4	TRBJ2-1	once	TGTGCCAGCAGCTTGGCCGGAAAAGGGTCCCGCTCCTACAATGAGCAGTTCTTC	CASSLAGKGSRSYNEQFF
-	TRBV7-9	TRBJ2-5	-	TGTGCCAGCAGCTTATATATCCATAGCGGAAAAGAGACCCAGTACTTC	CASSLYIHSGKETQYF
TRBD1	TRBV2	TRBJ2-7	-	TGTGCCAGCAGTCGGACAGGGGAAAAAGTCTACGAGCAGTACTTC	CASSRTGEKVYEQYF
-	TRBV27	TRBJ1-6	-	TGTGCCAGCAGTGAGTATGGAGAGAGTAGTGGGGATAATTCACCCCTCCACTTT	CASSEYGESSGDNSPLHF
-	TRBV1	TRBJ1-1	-	TGCACCAGCAGCGACCCCCCGGGGGCCAGTACTGAAGCTTTCTTT	CTSSDPPGASTEAFF
TRBD1	TRBV28	TRBJ1-5	-	TGTGCCAGCAGCCGCGGACAGGGCAGTAGCAATCAGCCCCAGCATTTT	CASSRGQGSSNQPQHF
-	TRBV5-6	TRBJ2-2	few	TGTGCCAGCAGCTTGTACCAGGGGTACACCGGGGAGCTGTTTTTT	CASSLYQGYTGELFF
-	TRBV5-1	TRBJ2-3	-	TGCGCCAGCAGCTTGGGAGTACCCACAGATACGCAGTATTTT	CASSLGVPTDTQYF
TRBD1	TRBV5-1	TRBJ1-2	few	TGCGCCAGCAGCGCGGGACAGGGGGTACATGGCTACACCTTC	CASSAGQGVHGYTF